Described below is a single T cell receptor (beta chain) sequence and its context. The table came from immunoSEQ multiplex PCR; TCRdb's copy has only in-frame clones and leaves some out. The data show fewer than 40,000 clones, around 92% seen once. This sample is part of a study of T cell changes during pregnancy in multiple sclerosis. The CDR3 is made up of 12 amino acids. CDR1 and CDR2 from the germline V gene are MGHDK and SYGVNS. V dropped 7 bases and J dropped 0 bases, with 5 bases sitting between them. Sequencing was performed on CD4+ T cells from peripheral blood mononuclear cells, taken after pregnancy. The chain carries TRBV25-1 and TRBJ2-3; D is ambiguous. This clonotype originated in a female donor with multiple sclerosis, enrolled in a pregnancy study. The CDR3 DNA reads TGTGCCAGCACTACTAGCACAGATACGCAGTATTTT. Protein sequence: CASTTSTDTQYF.